These 27 T cell receptor beta chains originate from one sample sequenced in a study of blood T cell repertoires in COVID-19 (dated by TCRdb to 2019 to 2021). The library was obtained by the immunoSEQ multiplex PCR assay. Imported from immuneACCESS, the table was reduced by TCRdb to in-frame sequences with V and J called. These copies leave out some clones; in studies compared against another copy, an unresolved V gene accounts for under half, and the cause of the remainder is not known. For this sample the table gives fewer than 250,000 clones, of which about four fifths were detected only once. 4% of the sample lies in the top ten. The sequencing input was peripheral blood. The receptor set was obtained from a middle-aged man with acute or convalescent COVID-19.

This chain joins TRBV27 and TRBJ2-7; 9 bases line up with TRBD1. Germline CDR1 is MNHEY and CDR2 is SMNVEV (reference sequence). J was trimmed by 2 bases and V by 4 bases; bases with no gene match: 9. The CDR3 totals 16 residues. CDR3 sequence (DNA): TGTGCCAGCAGTTGGGGGGGGACAGGGCTCCCCTACGAGCAGTACTTC. Translation: CASSWGGTGLPYEQYF.

CDR3 DNA sequence: TGCGCCAGCAGTCCGATGGGTGCAGGGGGGAACTATGGCTACACCTTC. It codes for CASSPMGAGGNYGYTF. The gene calls are TRBV5-1 and TRBJ1-2, with 7 bases that match TRBD1. The junction had 12 bases not matched to a gene; V was cut back by 5 bases and J by 2 bases. Germline V lookup: CDR1 SGHRS, CDR2 YFSETQ. This CDR3 is built from 16 residues.

In its sample, this clone was seen once. The chain has TRBV5-5 and TRBJ1-2; TRBD1 matches 7 bases. Germline CDR1 reads SGHKS; CDR2 reads YYEKEE (reference sequence). This CDR3 region has 15 residues. The trim removed 0 bases at V and 0 bases at J, leaving 2 bases unmatched. The CDR3 DNA reads TGTGCCAGCAGCTTGGGGGACAGAGCTAACTATGGCTACACCTTC. Translated: CASSLGDRANYGYTF. Filled out from reference TRBV5-5 and TRBJ1-2, the complete variable domain reads DAGVTQSPTHLIKTRGQQVTLRCSPISGHKSVSWYQQVLGQGPQFIFQYYEKEERGRGNFPDRFSARQFPNYSSELNVNALLLGDSALYLCASSLGDRANYGYTFGSGTRLTVV.

This clone came up once. The chain employs TRBV7-6 and TRBJ1-1, with D maybe TRBD1 (5 bases). Trimming removed 2 bases from V and 5 bases from J, with 6 bases in between. The CDR3 runs 12 residues. Germline V CDR1 and CDR2: SGHVS, FNYEAQ. In DNA form, the CDR3 reads TGTGCCAGCAGCTTAAAGGGGACTGAAGCTTTCTTT. Translation gives CASSLKGTEAFF.

This clone was observed once. This sequence joins TRBV5-4 and TRBJ2-5; 9 bases map to TRBD2. Germline assignment: CDR1 SGHNT and CDR2 YYREEE (reference sequence). The CDR3 totals 17 residues. With 1 base clipped from V and 4 bases from J, the junction kept 11 bases outside the gene matches. This CDR3 reads CASSLRGGGGAGETQYF. The CDR3 DNA is TGTGCCAGCAGCTTGAGGGGAGGCGGGGGGGCAGGAGAGACCCAGTACTTC.

This rearrangement joins TRBV10-3 to TRBJ2-7, with 12 bases aligning to TRBD2. This CDR3 contains 16 residues. V lost 4 bases to trimming and J lost 2 bases; unmatched junction nucleotides: 6. Germline assignment: CDR1 ENHRY and CDR2 SYGVKD. The CDR3 DNA sequence: TGTGCCATCAGTGCTCGACTAGCGGGAGACCCCTACGAGCAGTACTTC. It is translated as CAISARLAGDPYEQYF.

The chain employs TRBV18 and TRBJ1-2, with D unresolved. The V end lost 2 bases, the J end lost 0 bases, and 10 bases lay between the germline ends. The germline gives CDR1 KGHSH, CDR2 LQKENI. This CDR3 has 15 residues. The CDR3 protein is CASSPMSSSNYGYTF. The CDR3 nucleotides read TGTGCCAGCTCACCAATGTCCTCTTCTAACTATGGCTACACCTTC.

The count of this clone is one. The CDR3 is CASSPGGRGRNQPQHF. As DNA, the CDR3 is TGTGCCAGCAGCCCCGGCGGCAGGGGGCGAAATCAGCCCCAGCATTTT. J is TRBJ1-5 and V is TRBV7-9; TRBD1 aligns across 8 bases. The length of the CDR3 is 16 residues. Trimming at V came to 5 bases and at J to 4 bases, leaving 10 bases not matched to a gene. CDR1 is SEHNR and CDR2 is FQNEAQ in the germline V gene (reference sequence).

The V gene is TRBV4-2, the J gene TRBJ1-5; 7 nucleotides line up with TRBD1. The CDR3 totals 16 residues. CDR1 is LGHNA and CDR2 is YNFKEQ in the germline V gene. V was pared by 3 bases and J by 0 bases, with 5 bases of the junction left unmatched. The CDR3 loop reads CASSQHRGNSNQPQHF. Here the CDR3 DNA reads TGTGCCAGCAGCCAGCACAGGGGTAATAGCAATCAGCCCCAGCATTTT.

This sequence joins TRBV27 and TRBJ1-1; 7 bases are shared with TRBD1. Germline V gene sequence: CDR1 MNHEY, CDR2 SMNVEV (reference sequence). The CDR3 has 15 residues. Trimming removed 0 bases from V and 4 bases from J; junction bases left unmatched: 5. CDR3 in amino acids: CASSLSRRGSTEAFF. The CDR3 nucleotides read TGTGCCAGCAGTTTATCGCGCAGGGGGAGCACTGAAGCTTTCTTT.

This chain connects TRBV5-1 to TRBJ2-7; 8 positions agree with TRBD1. The CDR3 extends over 15 amino acids. The germline CDR1 and CDR2 sequences are SGHRS and YFSETQ. V lost 0 bases to trimming and J lost 2 bases; unmatched junction nucleotides: 4. The CDR3 loop reads CASSLAGDRPYEQYF. For the CDR3, the DNA is TGCGCCAGCAGCTTGGCCGGGGACAGGCCCTACGAGCAGTACTTC. Drawing the rest from reference TRBV5-1 and TRBJ2-7, the complete variable domain is KAGVTQTPRYLIKTRGQQVTLSCSPISGHRSVSWYQQTPGQGLQFLFEYFSETQRNKGNFPGRFSGRQFSNSRSEMNVSTLELGDSALYLCASSLAGDRPYEQYFGPGTRLTVT.

The chain links TRBV6-5 to TRBJ1-1; 8 bases line up with TRBD1. CDR3 length equals 14 residues. The V segment lost 5 bases and the J segment 0 bases; nucleotides outside the gene matches: 2. The germline gives CDR1 MNHEY, CDR2 SVGAGI. CDR3 residues: CASSRQGLNTEAFF. As DNA, the CDR3 is TGTGCCAGCAGTCGACAGGGGTTGAACACTGAAGCTTTCTTT.

This chain uses TRBV5-5 with TRBJ2-2; maybe TRBD2 (5 bases). CDR3 length: 17 residues. V dropped 0 bases and J dropped 0 bases, with 12 bases sitting between them. Germline values: CDR1 SGHKS, CDR2 YYEKEE (reference sequence). DNA of the CDR3: TGTGCCAGCAGCTTGGGCCGGGGTATCGCGAACACCGGGGAGCTGTTTTTT. Its protein product is CASSLGRGIANTGELFF.

This clone has only one observation. J is TRBJ1-3 and V is TRBV14; D gene uncertain. V was shortened by 1 base and J by 1 base, with 5 bases between the two germline ends. CDR3 length equals 14 residues. Germline V gene data show CDR1 as SGHDN and CDR2 as FVKESK. CDR3 sequence reads: CASSQGGSGNTIYF. Written as DNA, the CDR3 is TGTGCCAGCAGCCAAGGCGGGTCTGGAAACACCATATATTTT.

The chain recombines TRBV20-1 with TRBJ2-2; D not resolved. Per the germline V gene, CDR1 is DFQATT and CDR2 is SNEGSKA (reference sequence). The V end lost 3 bases, the J end lost 5 bases, and 19 bases lay between the germline ends. The CDR3 consists of 16 residues. The CDR3 coding sequence is TGCAGTGCTAGTCCTCTCCAAGAGACACCTACCGGGGAGCTGTTTTTT. Translation gives CSASPLQETPTGELFF.

This chain joins TRBV27 and TRBJ2-5; D may be TRBD1 (6 bases). V gave up 3 bases and J gave up 9 bases, with 20 bases separating them. CDR1 MNHEY and CDR2 SMNVEV come from the germline V gene (reference sequence). The length of the CDR3 is 15 residues. The CDR3 reads CASSFGGRGQAAQYF. In nucleotides, the CDR3 is TGTGCCAGCAGTTTTGGGGGCAGGGGTCAGGCGGCCCAGTACTTC.

This clone has just one count. The CDR3 loop reads CASSLGTVYEQYF. The DNA for the CDR3 is TGTGCCAGCAGCCTGGGGACAGTCTACGAGCAGTACTTC. This chain uses TRBV13 with TRBJ2-7, with 7 bases matching TRBD1. Losses at the gene ends were 5 bases for V and 3 bases for J; bases not matched to a gene: 4. Germline assignment: CDR1 PRHDT and CDR2 FYEKMQ (reference sequence). This CDR3 is 13 amino acids long. The variable domain in full, completed from reference TRBV13 and TRBJ2-7, reads AAGVIQSPRHLIKEKRETATLKCYPIPRHDTVYWYQQGPGQDPQFLISFYEKMQSDKGSIPDRFSAQQFSDYHSELNMSSLELGDSALYFCASSLGTVYEQYFGPGTRLTVT.

This rearrangement joins TRBV3-1 (or the pseudogene TRBV3-2) to TRBJ2-3; D gene ambiguous. Germline loops: CDR1 LGHDT, CDR2 YNNKEL (reference sequence). The CDR3 totals 11 residues. V was shortened by 10 bases and J by 0 bases, with 5 bases between the two germline ends. As DNA, the CDR3 is TGTGCCACAGGCAGCACAGATACGCAGTATTTT. Protein: CATGSTDTQYF.

The rearrangement links TRBV27 to TRBJ2-7, with D tentatively TRBD1 (6 bases). The ends were cut back, 1 base at V and 3 bases at J, with 10 bases in the middle. The germline V gene has CDR1 MNHEY and CDR2 SMNVEV (reference sequence). The CDR3 runs 14 residues. The CDR3 is CASSLYGTNYEQYF. CDR3 in DNA: TGTGCCAGCAGTTTATACGGGACAAACTACGAGCAGTACTTC.

The chain combines TRBV28 with TRBJ2-7, with 8 bases lining up with TRBD1. V shed 5 bases, J shed 5 bases, and the junction held 2 bases outside the gene matches. Germline lookup yields CDR1 MDHEN and CDR2 SYDVKM. The CDR3 contains 12 residues. CDR3 nucleotide sequence: TGTGCCAGCAGTCCGGACAGGGACGAGCAGTACTTC. Encoded protein: CASSPDRDEQYF.

The chain combines TRBV5-4 with TRBJ2-7; 9 bases agree with TRBD2. The CDR3 is 15 amino acids. From germline, CDR1 is SGHNT and CDR2 YYREEE (reference sequence). The V segment lost 0 bases and the J segment 6 bases; nucleotides outside the gene matches: 7. This chain's CDR3 is CASSLGAGGLREQYF. In nucleotides, the CDR3 is TGTGCCAGCAGCTTGGGAGCGGGGGGCCTCCGCGAGCAGTACTTC.

The chain joins TRBV6-6 to TRBJ2-7; 10 bases agree with TRBD1. CDR1 and CDR2 from the germline V gene are MNHNY and SVGAGI (reference sequence). V shed 10 bases and J 4 bases; nucleotides not matched to a gene: 7. The CDR3 is 13 residues long. The CDR3 here is CATTGQGRYEQYF. In DNA form, the CDR3 reads TGTGCCACTACGGGACAGGGGAGGTACGAGCAGTACTTC.

The chain links TRBV5-4 to TRBJ1-2, with 9 positions matching TRBD1. This CDR3 spans 13 amino acids. Germline values: CDR1 SGHNT, CDR2 YYREEE (reference sequence). J gave up 4 bases and V 6 bases, and 4 bases lay outside the gene matches. The CDR3 sequence: CASTLDRGYGYTF. The DNA for the CDR3 is TGTGCCAGCACCCTGGACAGGGGCTATGGCTACACCTTC.

This clone is a singleton in its sample. This chain connects TRBV15 to TRBJ1-1; weak D call: TRBD1 (6 bases). CDR1 and CDR2 (germline): LNHNV, YYDKDF (reference sequence). V was shortened by 0 bases and J by 5 bases, with 7 bases between the two germline ends. There are 13 residues in the CDR3. CDR3 sequence reads: CATSRDQGTEAFF. The CDR3 coding sequence is TGTGCCACCAGCAGAGATCAGGGGACTGAAGCTTTCTTT.

The chain has TRBV6-2 or TRBV6-3 and TRBJ1-2; D is perhaps TRBD1 (6 bases). V was shortened by 4 bases and J by 5 bases, with 23 bases between the two germline ends. The germline V gene has CDR1 MNHEY and CDR2 SVGEGT. This CDR3 comprises 17 residues. CDR3 loop: CASSSLQQGRYNYGYTF. CDR3 nucleotide sequence: TGTGCCAGCAGTTCACTCCAACAGGGCCGATACAATTATGGCTACACCTTC.

This chain connects TRBV11-2 to TRBJ2-4; 8 bases are a match to TRBD2. The CDR3 spans 13 residues. V lost 0 bases to trimming and J lost 9 bases; unmatched junction nucleotides: 1. Germline lookup yields CDR1 SGHAT and CDR2 FQNNGV. DNA for the CDR3: TGTGCCAGCAGCTTAGAGAGCGGGGGCATTCAGTACTTC. Encoded protein: CASSLESGGIQYF.

The V and J genes are TRBV7-6 and TRBJ2-3; 9 nucleotides agree with TRBD2. CDR3 length equals 16 residues. The V and J ends lost 7 bases and 5 bases, in that order; junction bases with no gene match: 13. The germline CDR1 and CDR2 sequences are SGHVS and FNYEAQ. This chain's CDR3 is CASKEAGGRTRDTQYF. CDR3 coding DNA: TGTGCCAGCAAGGAGGCGGGGGGGCGGACTCGAGATACGCAGTATTTT.